The source of this T cell receptor beta chain is a study of T cell changes during pregnancy in multiple sclerosis. Clones were sequenced by immunoSEQ multiplex PCR, and TCRdb holds only the in-frame ones, with some missing. The repertoire includes about 41,000 clones, roughly nine tenths of them detected once, and 5.5% to 8% sits in the top ten. The sequence was obtained from a female donor with multiple sclerosis, enrolled in a pregnancy study. The sample was CD8+ T cells from peripheral blood mononuclear cells, taken in the third trimester of pregnancy.

The CDR3 DNA reads TGTGCCAGCAGCCCCTCCGGACAGGGGGCTGAGACCCAGTACTTC. Its protein is CASSPSGQGAETQYF. The genes are TRBV11-1 and TRBJ2-5, with 11 bases fitting TRBD1. V was clipped by 5 bases and J by 5 bases; unmatched bases: 7. This CDR3 has 15 amino acids. CDR1 and CDR2 from the germline V gene are SGHAT and FQDESV (reference sequence).